This is a list of T cell receptor beta chains from one sample in a study of blood T cell repertoires in COVID-19. This table comes from immunoSEQ multiplex PCR, and its TCRdb copy is limited to in-frame clones, with some not included. Of roughly 200,000 clones in the sample, about 88% are singletons; the top ten hold about 4%. The specimen sequenced was PBMCs or T cells enriched from blood (not recorded which). All receptors come from a woman aged 25 to 39 who had been exposed to COVID-19. Each CDR3 is given with its conserved first and last residue. A D gene is named only where the DNA matches it firmly. Clone size appears in some rows only: once, few, many, or a class for an expanded clone.

TRBV7-3	TRBJ2-1	TRBD2	once	CASSPLGLAGGRNEQFF	TGTGCCAGCAGCCCGTTAGGACTAGCGGGGGGGAGGAATGAGCAGTTCTTC
TRBV5-1	TRBJ1-5	.	.	CASSFDSHQPQHF	TGCGCCAGCAGCTTCGACAGCCATCAGCCCCAGCATTTT
TRBV3-1/TRBV3-2	TRBJ2-4	.	.	CASSQEPQVFGGRLAKNIQYF	TGTGCCAGCAGCCAAGAGCCCCAAGTTTTCGGCGGGCGGTTAGCCAAAAACATTCAGTACTTC
TRBV29-1	TRBJ2-2	.	.	CSGTGLSNTGELFF	TGCAGCGGTACGGGACTCTCGAACACCGGGGAGCTGTTTTTT
TRBV5-6	TRBJ2-7	TRBD2	few	CASSLGTSVHEQYF	TGTGCCAGCAGCTTAGGGACTAGTGTTCACGAGCAGTACTTC
TRBV3-1/TRBV3-2	TRBJ2-2	.	.	CASSQDLLPTGELFF	TGTGCCAGCAGCCAAGATCTACTTCCCACCGGGGAGCTGTTTTTT
TRBV10-3	TRBJ2-7	TRBD2	.	CAISTGTSGGSYEQYF	TGTGCCATCAGCACCGGGACTAGCGGGGGCTCCTACGAGCAGTACTTC
TRBV13	TRBJ2-2	.	once	CASSLGRQGLGGELFF	TGTGCCAGCAGCTTAGGCCGGCAGGGATTGGGCGGGGAGCTGTTTTTT
TRBV2	TRBJ1-2	.	.	CAIPRGRVRGYTF	TGTGCCATCCCTCGGGGGAGGGTAAGAGGCTACACCTTC
TRBV4-2	TRBJ1-2	.	once	CASSQDVVGIYGYTF	TGTGCCAGCAGCCAAGACGTTGTCGGGATCTATGGCTACACCTTC
TRBV9	TRBJ2-7	TRBD2	.	CASSVGSGGTIYEQYF	TGTGCCAGCAGCGTAGGTTCGGGGGGGACAATTTACGAGCAGTACTTC
TRBV10-2	TRBJ1-3	.	.	CASSDGSITGNTIYF	TGCGCCAGCAGTGATGGCTCGATAACTGGAAACACCATATATTTT
TRBV14	TRBJ1-2	.	.	CASSQGQLYGYTF	TGTGCCAGCAGCCAAGGACAGCTCTATGGTTACACCTTC
TRBV19	TRBJ2-7	.	.	CASSIAWDKYEQYF	TGTGCCAGTAGTATAGCATGGGACAAATACGAGCAGTACTTC
TRBV27	TRBJ1-6	.	.	CASREGIRGKLLNSPLHF	TGTGCCAGCAGGGAGGGGATAAGAGGTAAACTTCTCAATTCACCCCTCCACTTT
TRBV18	TRBJ2-1	TRBD2	.	CASALPTAGGNNEQFF	TGTGCCAGCGCCCTGCCGACTGCGGGGGGCAACAATGAGCAGTTCTTC
TRBV3-1/TRBV3-2	TRBJ2-7	TRBD2	.	CASSLGGGATYEQYF	TGTGCCAGCAGCCTGGGGGGAGGGGCCACCTACGAGCAGTACTTC
TRBV5-1	TRBJ1-5	.	.	CASSLGTGIYQPQHF	TGCGCCAGCAGCTTGGGGACGGGGATTTATCAGCCCCAGCATTTT
TRBV5-1	TRBJ2-3	TRBD2	.	CASSLERELAVKDTQYF	TGCGCCAGCAGCTTGGAGCGGGAACTAGCGGTAAAAGATACGCAGTATTTT
TRBV6-5	TRBJ2-1	.	.	CASSRADYPYEQFF	TGTGCCAGCAGTAGGGCAGACTACCCATATGAGCAGTTCTTC
TRBV2	TRBJ1-2	.	.	CASTESGFWGVF	TGTGCCAGCACCGAATCAGGGTTCTGGGGGGTCTTC
TRBV4-1	TRBJ2-5	.	.	CASSLRRGPLETQYF	TGCGCCAGCAGCCTCCGGCGGGGGCCCCTGGAGACCCAGTACTTC
TRBV4-2	TRBJ1-1	.	.	CASSQAGIPEAFF	TGTGCCAGCAGCCAAGCAGGTATCCCTGAAGCTTTCTTT
TRBV5-1	TRBJ2-3	TRBD2	.	CASSVGTSGVSTDTQYF	TGCGCCAGCAGCGTCGGGACTAGCGGGGTGAGCACAGATACGCAGTATTTT
TRBV5-1	TRBJ2-2	.	once	CASSLGKGTSNTGELFF	TGCGCCAGCAGCTTGGGTAAGGGGACATCGAACACCGGGGAGCTGTTTTTT
TRBV2	TRBJ2-7	.	.	CASSESGYEQYF	TGTGCCAGCAGTGAATCCGGCTACGAGCAGTACTTC
TRBV30	TRBJ1-4	TRBD1	.	CAWSYDREVWNEKLFF	TGTGCCTGGAGTTACGACAGGGAAGTTTGGAATGAAAAACTGTTTTTT
TRBV7-8	TRBJ1-1	TRBD1	once	CASSNRDRGPGTEAFF	TGTGCCAGCAGCAACCGGGACAGGGGGCCGGGCACTGAAGCTTTCTTT
TRBV10-3	TRBJ1-2	.	once	CAISESDTGYTF	TGTGCCATCAGTGAGTCCGACACTGGCTACACCTTC
TRBV4-2	TRBJ2-5	TRBD2	.	CASSQSTSGGAMVQETQYF	TGTGCCAGCAGCCAATCGACTAGCGGGGGGGCCATGGTCCAAGAGACCCAGTACTTC
TRBV29-1	TRBJ1-4	.	.	CSVVSATNEKLFF	TGCAGCGTTGTGTCAGCAACTAATGAAAAACTGTTTTTT
TRBV11-3	TRBJ2-2	.	.	CASSPGGTASGELFF	TGTGCCAGCAGCCCAGGGGGGACAGCGTCCGGGGAGCTGTTTTTT
TRBV19	TRBJ1-1	TRBD1	few	CASSMDRERNTEAFF	TGTGCCAGTAGTATGGACAGGGAGAGGAACACTGAAGCTTTCTTT
TRBV5-5	TRBJ1-2	TRBD1	.	CASSLGVTGLPGYTF	TGTGCCAGCAGCTTGGGAGTGACAGGGCTGCCTGGCTACACCTTC
TRBV14	TRBJ2-3	.	.	CASSQGTGSTDTQYF	TGTGCCAGCAGCCAAGGAACAGGGAGCACAGATACGCAGTATTTT
TRBV19	TRBJ2-3	TRBD1	.	CASSIMIVGTGSVDTQYF	TGTGCCAGTAGTATAATGATAGTGGGGACAGGGTCTGTAGATACGCAGTATTTT
TRBV5-1	TRBJ1-2	TRBD1	.	CASSETGGGYGYTF	TGCGCCAGCAGCGAGACAGGGGGCGGCTATGGCTACACCTTC
TRBV19	TRBJ1-2	.	.	CASSTVFTEANYGYTF	TGTGCCAGTAGTACCGTATTCACTGAGGCCAACTATGGCTACACCTTC
TRBV6-5	TRBJ1-2	.	.	CASSHGGDGYTF	TGTGCCAGCAGCCACGGGGGAGATGGCTACACCTTC
TRBV7-6	TRBJ2-1	TRBD1	.	CASSLWTGGDEQFF	TGTGCCAGCAGCTTATGGACAGGGGGCGATGAGCAGTTCTTC
TRBV2	TRBJ2-3	.	.	CASSGEEVLGDTQYF	TGTGCCAGCAGCGGGGAGGAAGTTTTGGGAGATACGCAGTATTTT
TRBV11-2	TRBJ2-7	TRBD1	once	CASSTRRWDSTYEQYF	TGTGCCAGCAGCACTAGGCGTTGGGACAGCACCTACGAGCAGTACTTC
TRBV20-1	TRBJ2-1	.	once	CSASGGGPADEQFF	TGCAGTGCTAGTGGGGGGGGGCCAGCCGATGAGCAGTTCTTC
TRBV12-5	TRBJ2-2	TRBD2	few	CASGLVAGALTGELFF	TGTGCTAGTGGTTTGGTAGCGGGGGCCCTCACCGGGGAGCTGTTTTTT
TRBV9	TRBJ1-2	.	.	CASSVGGHLYGYTF	TGTGCCAGCAGCGTAGGGGGACACCTCTATGGCTACACCTTC
TRBV7-2	TRBJ2-1	TRBD1	.	CASSWDRGQDEQFF	TGTGCCAGCAGCTGGGACAGGGGGCAGGATGAGCAGTTCTTC